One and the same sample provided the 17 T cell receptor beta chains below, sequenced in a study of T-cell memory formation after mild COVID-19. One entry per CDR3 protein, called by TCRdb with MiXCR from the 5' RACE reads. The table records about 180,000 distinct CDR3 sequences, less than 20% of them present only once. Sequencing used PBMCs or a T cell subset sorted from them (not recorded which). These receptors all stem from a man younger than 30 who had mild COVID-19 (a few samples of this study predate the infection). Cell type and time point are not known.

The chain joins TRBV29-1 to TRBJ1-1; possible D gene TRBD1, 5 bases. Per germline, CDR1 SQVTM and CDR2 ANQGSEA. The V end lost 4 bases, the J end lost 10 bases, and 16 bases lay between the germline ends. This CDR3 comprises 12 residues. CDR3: CSVGAGQLAAFF. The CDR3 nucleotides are TGCAGCGTTGGGGCAGGGCAGCTGGCAGCTTTCTTT.

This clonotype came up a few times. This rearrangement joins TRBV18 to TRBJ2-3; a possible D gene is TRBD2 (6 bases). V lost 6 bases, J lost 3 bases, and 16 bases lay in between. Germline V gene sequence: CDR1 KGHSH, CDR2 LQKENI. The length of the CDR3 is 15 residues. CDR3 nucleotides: TGTGCCAGCTCCGGTACGGGGGTGACAACAGATACGCAGTATTTT. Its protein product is CASSGTGVTTDTQYF.

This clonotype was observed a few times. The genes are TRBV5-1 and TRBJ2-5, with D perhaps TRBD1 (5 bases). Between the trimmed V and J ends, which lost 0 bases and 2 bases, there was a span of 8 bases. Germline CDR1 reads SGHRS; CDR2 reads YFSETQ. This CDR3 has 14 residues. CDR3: CASSLDRSQETQYF. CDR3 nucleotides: TGCGCCAGCAGCTTGGACAGGAGTCAAGAGACCCAGTACTTC.

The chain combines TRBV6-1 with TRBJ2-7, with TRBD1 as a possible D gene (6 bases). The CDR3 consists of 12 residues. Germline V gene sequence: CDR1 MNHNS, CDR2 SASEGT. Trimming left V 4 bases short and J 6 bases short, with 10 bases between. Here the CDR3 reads CASSVQGSEQYF. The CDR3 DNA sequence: TGTGCCAGCAGTGTTCAGGGGAGCGAGCAGTACTTC.

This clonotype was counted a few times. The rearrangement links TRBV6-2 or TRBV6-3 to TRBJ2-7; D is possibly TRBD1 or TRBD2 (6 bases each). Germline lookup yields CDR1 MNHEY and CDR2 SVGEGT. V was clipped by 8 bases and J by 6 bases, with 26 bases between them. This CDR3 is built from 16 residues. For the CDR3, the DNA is TGTGCCAGCCATCCTCTGGGGGGCCGAGCCCTTAGCGAGCAGTACTTC. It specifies CASHPLGGRALSEQYF.

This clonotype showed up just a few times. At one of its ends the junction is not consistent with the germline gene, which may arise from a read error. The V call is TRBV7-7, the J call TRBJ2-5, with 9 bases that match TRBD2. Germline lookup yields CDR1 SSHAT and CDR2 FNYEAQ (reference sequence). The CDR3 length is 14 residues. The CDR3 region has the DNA TGTGCTAGCAGCGGCCTAGCGGGGCAAGAGACCCAGTACTTC. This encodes CASSGLAGQETQYF.

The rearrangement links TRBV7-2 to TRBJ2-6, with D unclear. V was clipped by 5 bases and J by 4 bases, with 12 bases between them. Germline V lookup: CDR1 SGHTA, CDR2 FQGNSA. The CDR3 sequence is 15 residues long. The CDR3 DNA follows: TGTGCCAGCAGCCCTGGCTCGACCGGGGCCAACGTCCTGACTTTC. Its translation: CASSPGSTGANVLTF.

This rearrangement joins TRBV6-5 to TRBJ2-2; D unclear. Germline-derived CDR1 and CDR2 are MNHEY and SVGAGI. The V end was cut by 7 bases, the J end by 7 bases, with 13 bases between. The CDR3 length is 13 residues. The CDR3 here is CASTRVLGGELFF. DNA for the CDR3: TGTGCCAGCACCCGTGTGTTGGGCGGGGAGCTGTTTTTT.

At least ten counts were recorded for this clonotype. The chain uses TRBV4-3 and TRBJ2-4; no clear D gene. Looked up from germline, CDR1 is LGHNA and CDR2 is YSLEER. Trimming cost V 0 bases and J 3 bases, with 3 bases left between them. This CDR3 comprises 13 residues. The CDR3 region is CASSQDDKNIQYF. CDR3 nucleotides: TGCGCCAGCAGCCAAGATGACAAAAACATTCAGTACTTC.

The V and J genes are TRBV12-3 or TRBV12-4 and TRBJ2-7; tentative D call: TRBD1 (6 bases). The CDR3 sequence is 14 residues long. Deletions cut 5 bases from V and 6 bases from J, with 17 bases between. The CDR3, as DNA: TGTGCCAGCAGTACCTCTGGACAACAGGGCGAGCAGTACTTC. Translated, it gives CASSTSGQQGEQYF.

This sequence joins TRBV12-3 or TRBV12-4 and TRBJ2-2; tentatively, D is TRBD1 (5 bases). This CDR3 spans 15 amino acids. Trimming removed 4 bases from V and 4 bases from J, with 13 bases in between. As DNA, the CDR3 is TGTGCCAGCAGTTCCAGGGTAATAAGCACCGGGGAGCTGTTTTTT. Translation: CASSSRVISTGELFF.

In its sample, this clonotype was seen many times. CDR3 nucleotides: TGTGCCATCAGTGAGTCATTGTGGCAGGGCGGTGGCTACACCTTC. As protein: CAISESLWQGGGYTF. The chain combines TRBV10-3 with TRBJ1-2; TRBD1 might be the D (5 bases). V lost 0 bases, J lost 7 bases, and 15 bases lay in between. The CDR3 totals 15 residues. The germline CDR1 and CDR2 sequences are ENHRY and SYGVKD.

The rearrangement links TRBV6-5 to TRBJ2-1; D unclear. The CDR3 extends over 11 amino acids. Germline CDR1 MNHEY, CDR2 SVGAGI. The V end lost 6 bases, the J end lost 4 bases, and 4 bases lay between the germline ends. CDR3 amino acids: CASRRYNEQFF. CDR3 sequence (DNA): TGTGCCAGCAGGAGATACAATGAGCAGTTCTTC.

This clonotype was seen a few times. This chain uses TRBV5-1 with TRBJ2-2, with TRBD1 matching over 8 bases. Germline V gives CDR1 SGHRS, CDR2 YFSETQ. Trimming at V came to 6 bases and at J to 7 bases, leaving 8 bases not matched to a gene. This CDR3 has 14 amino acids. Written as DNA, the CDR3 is TGCGCCAGCACCCCGGACAGGGCTATCGGGGAGCTGTTTTTT. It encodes CASTPDRAIGELFF.

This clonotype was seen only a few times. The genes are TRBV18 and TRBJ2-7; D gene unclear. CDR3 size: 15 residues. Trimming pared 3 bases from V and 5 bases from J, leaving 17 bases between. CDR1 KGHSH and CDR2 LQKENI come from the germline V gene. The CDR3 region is CASSPTTLDGNEQYF. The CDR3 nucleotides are TGTGCCAGCTCACCCACGACCTTGGACGGTAACGAGCAGTACTTC.

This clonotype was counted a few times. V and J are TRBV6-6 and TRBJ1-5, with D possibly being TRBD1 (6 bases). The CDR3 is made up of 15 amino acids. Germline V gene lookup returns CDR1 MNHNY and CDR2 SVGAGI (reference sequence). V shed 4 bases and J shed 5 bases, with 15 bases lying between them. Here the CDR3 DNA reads TGTGCCAGCAGTTTAGCGGTTGGGGGCTATCAGCCCCAGCATTTT. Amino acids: CASSLAVGGYQPQHF.

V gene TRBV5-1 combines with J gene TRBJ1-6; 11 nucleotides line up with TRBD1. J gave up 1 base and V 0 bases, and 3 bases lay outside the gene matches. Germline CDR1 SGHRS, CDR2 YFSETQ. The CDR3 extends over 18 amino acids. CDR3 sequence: CASSLVGQGASYNSPLHF. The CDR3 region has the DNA TGCGCCAGCAGCTTGGTAGGACAGGGGGCTTCCTATAATTCACCCCTCCACTTT.